This T cell receptor beta chain was observed in a study of regulatory T cells in long-lasting Graves disease. Time point described: persistent/refractory GD, antithyroid drugs over 5 years with positive TRAb. Preparation of the TCR library used RNA extracted from PBMCs. The study's findings and limits: Thyroid tissue was not sampled; only peripheral blood was. Graves' patients with persistent disease showed TCR diversity lower than patients newly diagnosed.

This clonotype was detected only a few times. Its antigen remains unidentified. Relying on iRepertoire HTBI primers and Arm-PCR of CDR3 regions, the team built TCR beta libraries. TCRdb itself ran the multiplex PCR reads through MiXCR, one entry per CDR3 protein. The sample contains about 470,000 distinct CDR3 sequences, under 25% of which appear only once. Sequencing used peripheral blood mononuclear cells (PBMCs), obtained when the disease was refractory, from a patient treated with antithyroid drugs. The sequence derives from a female donor with Graves disease.

The CDR3 DNA reads TGTGCCAGCAGTTCCCCCTTAGCGGGGAGCTCCTACGAGCAGTACTTC. Translation gives CASSSPLAGSSYEQYF. This chain connects TRBV6-5 to TRBJ2-7, with 8 bases that match TRBD2. Trimming cost V 4 bases and J 0 bases; bases outside gene matches: 8. This CDR3 is 16 amino acids long. Germline V gene data show CDR1 as MNHEY and CDR2 as SVGAGI.